The rows below give T cell receptor beta chains drawn from one sample of a study of blood T cell repertoires in COVID-19. Only in-frame clones appear in the TCRdb table, and some are missing; sequencing was by immunoSEQ multiplex PCR. The sample records 180,000 or so clones, roughly 90% being singletons. The sequencing input was PBMCs or T cells enriched from blood (not recorded which). The receptors were gathered from a young woman who had recovered from COVID-19. The CDR3 runs from the conserved cysteine through the conserved F or W. Fields, in order: clone size, V gene, J gene, D gene, CDR3 DNA, CDR3 protein. A D gene is named only where the DNA matches it firmly. The size field is filled for only some rows; it gives once, few, many or a size class.

abundance: .; v_gene: TRBV9; j_gene: TRBJ2-5; d_gene: .; CDR3nt: TGTGCCAGCAGCGTAGGCACTAGCTCAGGGACCCAGTACTTC; CDR3aa: CASSVGTSSGTQYF
abundance: .; v_gene: TRBV11-2; j_gene: TRBJ1-2; d_gene: TRBD1; CDR3nt: TGTGCCAGCAGCCTCTATCCCCCTGTGGGACAGGGGTCTGGCTACACCTTC; CDR3aa: CASSLYPPVGQGSGYTF
abundance: once; v_gene: TRBV29-1; j_gene: TRBJ1-3; d_gene: .; CDR3nt: TGCAGCGTTCTCCCGGACTCCTCTGGAAACACCATATATTTT; CDR3aa: CSVLPDSSGNTIYF
abundance: few; v_gene: TRBV7-9; j_gene: TRBJ1-5; d_gene: .; CDR3nt: TGTGCCAGCAGCTCGTCCAGGGCACTTAATCAGCCCCAGCATTTT; CDR3aa: CASSSSRALNQPQHF
abundance: .; v_gene: TRBV30; j_gene: TRBJ1-6; d_gene: .; CDR3nt: TGTGCCTGGAGTAATATAGGGGCGTCAGGCTCACCCCTCCACTTT; CDR3aa: CAWSNIGASGSPLHF
abundance: .; v_gene: TRBV4-1; j_gene: TRBJ2-7; d_gene: TRBD1; CDR3nt: TGCGCCAGCAGCCAGCGTGCCACCTCTCAGGGGGCTACGTACGAGCAGTACTTC; CDR3aa: CASSQRATSQGATYEQYF
abundance: .; v_gene: TRBV5-1; j_gene: TRBJ2-7; d_gene: .; CDR3nt: TGCGCCAGCAGCCCGGCAGTCGGGAGCAGCTCCTACGAGCAGTACTTC; CDR3aa: CASSPAVGSSSYEQYF
abundance: .; v_gene: TRBV27; j_gene: TRBJ2-1; d_gene: .; CDR3nt: TGTGCCAGCAAGCTAGTTGATGAGCAGTTCTTC; CDR3aa: CASKLVDEQFF
abundance: .; v_gene: TRBV2; j_gene: TRBJ2-7; d_gene: .; CDR3nt: TGTGCCAGCAGTGAAGCCTCTACTATCCTCGGCGAGCAGTACTTC; CDR3aa: CASSEASTILGEQYF
abundance: .; v_gene: TRBV3-1/TRBV3-2; j_gene: TRBJ1-3; d_gene: .; CDR3nt: TGTGCCAGCAGCGCAGGGGTAAGCTCTGGAAACACCATATATTTT; CDR3aa: CASSAGVSSGNTIYF
abundance: few; v_gene: TRBV27; j_gene: TRBJ2-3; d_gene: .; CDR3nt: TGTGCCAGCAGTTTAGGCGGCGTGATGGGCACAGATACGCAGTATTTT; CDR3aa: CASSLGGVMGTDTQYF
abundance: .; v_gene: TRBV10-2; j_gene: TRBJ2-5; d_gene: .; CDR3nt: TGCGCCAGCAGTGAGCCGAGGTACAGGAGGGGTGTCGAGACCCAGTACTTC; CDR3aa: CASSEPRYRRGVETQYF
abundance: .; v_gene: TRBV5-1; j_gene: TRBJ2-7; d_gene: TRBD1; CDR3nt: TGCGCCAGCACAAAGACAGGGGGGACCTACGAGCAGTACTTC; CDR3aa: CASTKTGGTYEQYF
abundance: .; v_gene: TRBV24-1; j_gene: TRBJ2-7; d_gene: .; CDR3nt: TGTGCCACCAGTGAGCGCGGGACAGTCTACCCCTACGAGCAGTACTTC; CDR3aa: CATSERGTVYPYEQYF
abundance: .; v_gene: TRBV27; j_gene: TRBJ2-7; d_gene: TRBD2; CDR3nt: TGTGCCAGCAGTCCGAAGGGACTAGCGGCCTCCTACGAGCAGTACTTC; CDR3aa: CASSPKGLAASYEQYF
abundance: .; v_gene: TRBV3-1/TRBV3-2; j_gene: TRBJ2-7; d_gene: TRBD2; CDR3nt: TGTGCCAGCAGCCAAGGCCAGCGGGAGGGCCTATACGAGCAGTACTTC; CDR3aa: CASSQGQREGLYEQYF
abundance: .; v_gene: TRBV11-2; j_gene: TRBJ1-3; d_gene: TRBD1; CDR3nt: TGTGCCAGCAGCTTAGACCAACCCGGGCAGGGGGCTTACTCTGGAAACACCATATATTTT; CDR3aa: CASSLDQPGQGAYSGNTIYF
abundance: .; v_gene: TRBV9; j_gene: TRBJ2-7; d_gene: TRBD1; CDR3nt: TGTGCCAGCAGCGTAGCTACGGGACAGGGCTACGAGCAGTACTTC; CDR3aa: CASSVATGQGYEQYF
abundance: .; v_gene: TRBV5-1; j_gene: TRBJ2-5; d_gene: .; CDR3nt: TGCGCCAGCAGCTTGGCCGCGGGAAGGCAAGAGACCCAGTACTTC; CDR3aa: CASSLAAGRQETQYF
abundance: few; v_gene: TRBV7-9; j_gene: TRBJ2-1; d_gene: TRBD2; CDR3nt: TGTGCCAGCAGCCTCCTGGGCGGGAGGGCCGATGAGCAGTTCTTC; CDR3aa: CASSLLGGRADEQFF
abundance: .; v_gene: TRBV2; j_gene: TRBJ2-7; d_gene: TRBD1; CDR3nt: TGTGCCAGCAGTGAAGACCGGGACAGGGAGACCTACGAGCAGTACTTC; CDR3aa: CASSEDRDRETYEQYF
abundance: .; v_gene: TRBV19; j_gene: TRBJ2-2; d_gene: TRBD2; CDR3nt: TGTGCCAGTAGTATCTTTTTAGCGGGAGTATCAACCGGGGAGCTGTTTTTT; CDR3aa: CASSIFLAGVSTGELFF
abundance: .; v_gene: TRBV12-3/TRBV12-4; j_gene: TRBJ2-1; d_gene: TRBD2; CDR3nt: TGTGCCAGCAGTTTCCTAGCGGGAGTGGAGCAGTTCTTC; CDR3aa: CASSFLAGVEQFF
abundance: .; v_gene: TRBV19; j_gene: TRBJ2-7; d_gene: TRBD1; CDR3nt: TGTGCCAGTAGTACTCACACCGGACAGGGCAGCTCCTACGAGCAGTACTTC; CDR3aa: CASSTHTGQGSSYEQYF
abundance: .; v_gene: TRBV9; j_gene: TRBJ1-2; d_gene: TRBD1; CDR3nt: TGTGCCAGCAGCGTAGCGGGACAGCCCTATGGCTACACCTTC; CDR3aa: CASSVAGQPYGYTF
abundance: .; v_gene: TRBV2; j_gene: TRBJ2-1; d_gene: TRBD2; CDR3nt: TGTGCCAGCAGTGATGGCGGGGGTTATGAGCAGTTCTTC; CDR3aa: CASSDGGGYEQFF
abundance: .; v_gene: TRBV5-4; j_gene: TRBJ2-1; d_gene: TRBD1; CDR3nt: TGTGCCAGCAGCGATGGACAGGGCTACAATGAGCAGTTCTTC; CDR3aa: CASSDGQGYNEQFF
abundance: once; v_gene: TRBV18; j_gene: TRBJ1-5; d_gene: .; CDR3nt: TGTGCCAGCTCCCCTGACAGGCTAAAAACCTCTAGCAATCAGCCCCAGCATTTT; CDR3aa: CASSPDRLKTSSNQPQHF
abundance: .; v_gene: TRBV11-3; j_gene: TRBJ2-3; d_gene: TRBD1; CDR3nt: TGTGCCAGCAGCCCCCGGACAGGGGGGGGAGATACGCAGTATTTT; CDR3aa: CASSPRTGGGDTQYF
abundance: .; v_gene: TRBV19; j_gene: TRBJ2-1; d_gene: TRBD2; CDR3nt: TGTGCCAGTAGTATGACTAGCGGGAGCGTAGATGAGCAGTTCTTC; CDR3aa: CASSMTSGSVDEQFF
abundance: .; v_gene: TRBV3-1/TRBV3-2; j_gene: TRBJ2-5; d_gene: .; CDR3nt: TGTGCCAGCAGCCTTCTAGCGAGAGAGACCCAGTACTTC; CDR3aa: CASSLLARETQYF
abundance: .; v_gene: TRBV7-9; j_gene: TRBJ2-7; d_gene: .; CDR3nt: TGTGCCAGCAGCCCCCCGAGAGGGAGCTCCTACGAGCAGTACTTC; CDR3aa: CASSPPRGSSYEQYF
abundance: .; v_gene: TRBV28; j_gene: TRBJ2-7; d_gene: TRBD2; CDR3nt: TGTGCCAGCAGTTCCGGGACTAGCGGGAGCTACGAGCAGTACTTC; CDR3aa: CASSSGTSGSYEQYF
abundance: .; v_gene: TRBV5-1; j_gene: TRBJ2-1; d_gene: .; CDR3nt: TGCGCCAGCAGCTTGGAACCCTACTCCAATGAGCAGTTCTTC; CDR3aa: CASSLEPYSNEQFF
abundance: .; v_gene: TRBV11-1; j_gene: TRBJ2-6; d_gene: TRBD1; CDR3nt: TGTGCCAGCAGCTATACAGGGGCTGGGGCCAACGTCCTGACTTTC; CDR3aa: CASSYTGAGANVLTF
abundance: .; v_gene: TRBV19; j_gene: TRBJ1-1; d_gene: .; CDR3nt: TGTGCCAGTAGTAAAAACGGGGGGACATCTGAAGCTTTCTTT; CDR3aa: CASSKNGGTSEAFF
abundance: .; v_gene: TRBV12-3/TRBV12-4; j_gene: TRBJ1-2; d_gene: TRBD1; CDR3nt: TGTGCCAGCAGTGGGACAGGTTTCCCCTACACCTTT; CDR3aa: CASSGTGFPYTF
abundance: .; v_gene: TRBV6-4; j_gene: TRBJ2-2; d_gene: TRBD2; CDR3nt: TGTGCCAGCAGTGGGACTAGCGGGAACACCGGGGAGCTGTTTTTT; CDR3aa: CASSGTSGNTGELFF
abundance: .; v_gene: TRBV28; j_gene: TRBJ2-7; d_gene: .; CDR3nt: TGTGCCAGCAGTTTATCCCCCGGCTCCTACGAGCAGTACTTC; CDR3aa: CASSLSPGSYEQYF
abundance: .; v_gene: TRBV3-1/TRBV3-2; j_gene: TRBJ2-3; d_gene: .; CDR3nt: TGTGCCAGCAGCCAAGGGCCCATTTCAACGGATACGCAGTATTTT; CDR3aa: CASSQGPISTDTQYF
abundance: .; v_gene: TRBV25-1; j_gene: TRBJ1-1; d_gene: .; CDR3nt: TGTGCCAGCAGTCACAACAGGGAGGAAGCTTTCTTT; CDR3aa: CASSHNREEAFF
abundance: .; v_gene: TRBV7-8; j_gene: TRBJ1-1; d_gene: .; CDR3nt: TGTGCCAGCAGCTTAGCCCCGGGGAACACTGAAGCTTTCTTT; CDR3aa: CASSLAPGNTEAFF